This T cell receptor (beta chain) was obtained from a study of blood T cell repertoires in COVID-19. As processed by the authors: Using reference gene primer amplification, nucleated cell counts were estimated. Libraries were prepared by immunoSEQ multiplex PCR; TCRdb keeps only in-frame clonotypes and omits some of them. V, J and clone size derive from that table, while D and trimming were established from the DNA sequence. The sample holds under 200,000 clones, just under 85% seen once. In germline, CDR1 is SGHDT, CDR2 YYEEEE. The ends lost 4 bases at V and 7 bases at J; junction bases unmatched: 18. This CDR3 has 18 residues.

This chain connects TRBV5-6 to TRBJ2-1; 9 bases map to TRBD1. This TCR derives from a woman older than 75 with COVID-19, enrolled during active disease. The sample consisted of peripheral blood. CDR3 DNA sequence: TGTGCCAGCAGCCTATACTTGTTCTCGGGACAGGGCGCAAATGAGCAGTTCTTC. Translated: CASSLYLFSGQGANEQFF.